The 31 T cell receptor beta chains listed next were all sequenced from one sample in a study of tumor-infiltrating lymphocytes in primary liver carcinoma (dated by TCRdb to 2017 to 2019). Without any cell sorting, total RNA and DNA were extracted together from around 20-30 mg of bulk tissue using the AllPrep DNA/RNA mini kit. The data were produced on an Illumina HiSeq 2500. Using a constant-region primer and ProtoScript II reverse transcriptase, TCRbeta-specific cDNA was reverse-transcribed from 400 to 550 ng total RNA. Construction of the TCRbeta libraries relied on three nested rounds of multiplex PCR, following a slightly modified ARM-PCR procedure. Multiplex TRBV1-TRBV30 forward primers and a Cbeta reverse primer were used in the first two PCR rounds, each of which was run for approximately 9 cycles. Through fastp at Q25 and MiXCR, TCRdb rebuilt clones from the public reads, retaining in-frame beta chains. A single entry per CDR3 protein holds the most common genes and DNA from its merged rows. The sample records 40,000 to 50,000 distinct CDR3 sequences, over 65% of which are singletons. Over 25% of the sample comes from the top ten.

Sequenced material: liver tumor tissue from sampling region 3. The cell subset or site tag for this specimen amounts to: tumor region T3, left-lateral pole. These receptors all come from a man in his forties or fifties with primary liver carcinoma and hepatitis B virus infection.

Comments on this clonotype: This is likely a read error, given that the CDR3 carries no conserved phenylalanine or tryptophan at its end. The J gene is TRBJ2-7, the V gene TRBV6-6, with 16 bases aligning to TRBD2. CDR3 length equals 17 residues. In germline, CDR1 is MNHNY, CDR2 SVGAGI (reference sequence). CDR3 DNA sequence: TGTGCCGGCAGTTCATCGGGACTAGCGGGAGGGCCCGGCGAGCAGTACTAC. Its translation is CAGSSSGLAGGPGEQYY.

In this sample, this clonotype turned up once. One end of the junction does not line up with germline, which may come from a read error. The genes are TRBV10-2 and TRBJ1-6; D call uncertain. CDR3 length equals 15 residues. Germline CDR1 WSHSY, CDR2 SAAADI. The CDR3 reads CVSSESSSCNSPLHF. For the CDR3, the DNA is TGCGTCAGCAGTGAGTCCAGCTCCTGTAATTCACCCCTCCACTTT.

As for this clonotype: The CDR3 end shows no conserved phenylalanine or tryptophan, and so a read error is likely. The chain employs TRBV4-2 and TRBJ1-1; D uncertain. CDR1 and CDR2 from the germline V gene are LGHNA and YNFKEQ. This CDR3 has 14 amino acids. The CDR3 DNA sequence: TGTACCAGCAGCCAAGACCAGAGGAACACTGAAGCTTTCTCC. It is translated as CTSSQDQRNTEAFS.

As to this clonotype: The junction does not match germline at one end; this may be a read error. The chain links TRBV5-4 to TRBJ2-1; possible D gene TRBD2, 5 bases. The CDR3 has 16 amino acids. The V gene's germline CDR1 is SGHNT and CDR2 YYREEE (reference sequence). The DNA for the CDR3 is TGTGCCAGCAGCATAGCGAGGGCTTCCCCGTACAATGTGCAGTTCTTC. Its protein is CASSIARASPYNVQFF.

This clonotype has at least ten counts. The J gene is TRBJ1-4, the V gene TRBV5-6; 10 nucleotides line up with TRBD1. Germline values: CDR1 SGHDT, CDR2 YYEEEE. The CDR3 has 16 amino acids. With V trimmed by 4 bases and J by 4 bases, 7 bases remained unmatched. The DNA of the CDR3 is TGTGCCAGCAGCACGACAGGGGGCGGTGGTAATGAAAAACTGTTTTTT. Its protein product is CASSTTGGGGNEKLFF.

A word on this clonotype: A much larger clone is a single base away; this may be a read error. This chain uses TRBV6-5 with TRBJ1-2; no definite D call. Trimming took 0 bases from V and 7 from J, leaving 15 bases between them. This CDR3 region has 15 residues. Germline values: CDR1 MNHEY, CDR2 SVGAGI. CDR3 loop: CASSYSTMGSVGYTF. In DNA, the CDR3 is TGTGCCAGCAGTTACTCGACGATGGGTTCGGTTGGCTACACCTTC.

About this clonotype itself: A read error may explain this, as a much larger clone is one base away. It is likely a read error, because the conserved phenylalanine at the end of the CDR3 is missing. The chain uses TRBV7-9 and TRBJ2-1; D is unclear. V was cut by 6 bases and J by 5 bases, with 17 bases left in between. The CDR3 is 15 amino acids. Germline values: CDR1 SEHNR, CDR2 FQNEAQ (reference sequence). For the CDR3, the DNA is TGTGCCAGCAGTCGAGTTAATTGGGGAAACAATGAGCAGTTCCTC. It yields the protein CASSRVNWGNNEQFL.

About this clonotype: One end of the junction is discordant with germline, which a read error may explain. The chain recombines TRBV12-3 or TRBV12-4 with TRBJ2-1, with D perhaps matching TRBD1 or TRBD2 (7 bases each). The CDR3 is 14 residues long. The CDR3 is CASSGGGGGNEQFF. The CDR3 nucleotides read TGTGCTAGCAGTGGGGGAGGGGGCGGTAATGAGCAGTTCTTC.

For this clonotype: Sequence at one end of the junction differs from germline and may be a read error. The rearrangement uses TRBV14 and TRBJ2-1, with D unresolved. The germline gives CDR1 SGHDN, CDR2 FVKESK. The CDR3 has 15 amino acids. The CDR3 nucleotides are TGTGCGAGCAGCCAAGGTCTTAAGTCCTACAATGAGCAGTTCTTC. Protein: CASSQGLKSYNEQFF.

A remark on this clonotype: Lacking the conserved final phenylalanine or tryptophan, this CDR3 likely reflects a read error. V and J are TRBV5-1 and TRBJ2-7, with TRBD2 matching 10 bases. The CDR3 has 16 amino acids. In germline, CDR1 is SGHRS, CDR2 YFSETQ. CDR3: CAGSPGTSVHGGEQYI. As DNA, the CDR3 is TGCGCCGGCAGCCCCGGGACTAGCGTACACGGTGGCGAGCAGTACATC.

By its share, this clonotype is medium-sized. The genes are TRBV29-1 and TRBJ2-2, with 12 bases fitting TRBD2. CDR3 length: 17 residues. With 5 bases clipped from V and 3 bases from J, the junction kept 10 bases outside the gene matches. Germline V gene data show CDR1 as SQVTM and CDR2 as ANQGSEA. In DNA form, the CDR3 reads TGCAGCGTTCTAGCGGGAGGGCCCGCTGCGTACACCGGGGAGCTGTTTTTT. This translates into CSVLAGGPAAYTGELFF.

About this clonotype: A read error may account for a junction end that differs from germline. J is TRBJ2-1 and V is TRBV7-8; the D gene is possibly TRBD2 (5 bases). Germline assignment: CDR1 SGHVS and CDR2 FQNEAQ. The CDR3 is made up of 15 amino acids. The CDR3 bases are TGTGCCAGCAGACCGACAAGCGGTTCCTGCAATGAGCAGTTCTTC. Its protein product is CASRPTSGSCNEQFF.

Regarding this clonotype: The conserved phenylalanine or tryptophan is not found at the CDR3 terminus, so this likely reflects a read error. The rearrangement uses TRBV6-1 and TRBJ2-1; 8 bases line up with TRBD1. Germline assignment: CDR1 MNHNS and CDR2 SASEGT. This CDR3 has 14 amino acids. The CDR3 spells CVSSEWQGADEQFL. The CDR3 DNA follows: TGTGTCAGCAGTGAATGGCAGGGGGCTGATGAGCAGTTCCTC.

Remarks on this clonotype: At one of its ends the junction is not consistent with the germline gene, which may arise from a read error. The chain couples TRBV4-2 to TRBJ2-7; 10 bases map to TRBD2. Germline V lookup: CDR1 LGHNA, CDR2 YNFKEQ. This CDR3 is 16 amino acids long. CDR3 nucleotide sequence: TGTGCCAGCAGCCATGTCTCTAGCGGGAGCTCCTATGAGCAGTACTTC. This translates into CASSHVSSGSSYEQYF.

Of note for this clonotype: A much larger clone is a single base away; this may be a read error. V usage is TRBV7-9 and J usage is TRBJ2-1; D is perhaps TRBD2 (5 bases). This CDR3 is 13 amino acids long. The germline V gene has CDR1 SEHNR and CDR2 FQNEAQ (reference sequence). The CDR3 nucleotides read TGTGCCAACAGCGGTGGGGTCTACAATGAGCAGTTCTTC. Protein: CANSGGVYNEQFF.

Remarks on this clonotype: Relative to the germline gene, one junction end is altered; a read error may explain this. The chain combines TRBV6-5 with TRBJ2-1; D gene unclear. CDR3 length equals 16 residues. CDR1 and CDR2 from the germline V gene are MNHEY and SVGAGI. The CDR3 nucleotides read TGTGCCGGCAGTTACTCGAAGGGCGGTATCTACATTGAGCAGTTCTTC. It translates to CAGSYSKGGIYIEQFF.

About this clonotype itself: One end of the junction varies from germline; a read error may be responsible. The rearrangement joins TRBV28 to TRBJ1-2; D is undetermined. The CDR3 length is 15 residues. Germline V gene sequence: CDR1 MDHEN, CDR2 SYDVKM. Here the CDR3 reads CASNPPTSTNYGYSF. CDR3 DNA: TGTGCCAGCAATCCCCCCACGTCTACTAACTATGGCTACTCCTTC.

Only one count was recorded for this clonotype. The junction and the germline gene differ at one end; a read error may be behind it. The CDR3 region is CASRTSRGGRPTNTGTQYF. The CDR3 DNA sequence: TGTGCCAGCAGGACTTCTCGAGGCGGGAGACCTACTAACACAGGTACGCAGTATTTT. This chain uses TRBV11-2 with TRBJ2-3; TRBD2 matches at 7 bases. Germline CDR1 is SGHAT and CDR2 is FQNNGV. This CDR3 spans 19 amino acids.

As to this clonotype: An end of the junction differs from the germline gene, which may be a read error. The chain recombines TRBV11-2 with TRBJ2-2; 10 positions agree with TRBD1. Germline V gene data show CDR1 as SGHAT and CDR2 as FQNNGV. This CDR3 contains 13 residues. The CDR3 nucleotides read TGTGCCATGGGACAGGGGAACACCGAGGAGCCGTTTTTT. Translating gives CAMGQGNTEEPFF.

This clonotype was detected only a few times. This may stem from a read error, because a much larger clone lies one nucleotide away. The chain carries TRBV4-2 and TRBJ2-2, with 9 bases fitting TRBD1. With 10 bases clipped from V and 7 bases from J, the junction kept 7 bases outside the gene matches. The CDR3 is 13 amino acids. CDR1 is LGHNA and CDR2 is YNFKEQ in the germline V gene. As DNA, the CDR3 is TGTGCCAACAGGACAGGGGCGGGCGGGGAGCTGTTTTTT. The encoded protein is CANRTGAGGELFF.

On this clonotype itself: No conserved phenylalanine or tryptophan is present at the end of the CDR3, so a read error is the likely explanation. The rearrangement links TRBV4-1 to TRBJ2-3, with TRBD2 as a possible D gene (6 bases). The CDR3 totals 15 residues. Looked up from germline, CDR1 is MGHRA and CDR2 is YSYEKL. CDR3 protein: CASSQEPSGTDTQYL. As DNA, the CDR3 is TGTGCCAGCAGCCAGGAGCCTAGCGGCACAGATACGCAGTATCTT.

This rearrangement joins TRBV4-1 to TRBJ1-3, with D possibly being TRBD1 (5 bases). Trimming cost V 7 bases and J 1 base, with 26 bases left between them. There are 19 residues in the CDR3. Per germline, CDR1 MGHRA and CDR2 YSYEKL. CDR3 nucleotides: TGCGCCAGCAACCAGGCCGTAAGGGGAACACTACGGTCTGGAAACACCATATATTTT. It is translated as CASNQAVRGTLRSGNTIYF.

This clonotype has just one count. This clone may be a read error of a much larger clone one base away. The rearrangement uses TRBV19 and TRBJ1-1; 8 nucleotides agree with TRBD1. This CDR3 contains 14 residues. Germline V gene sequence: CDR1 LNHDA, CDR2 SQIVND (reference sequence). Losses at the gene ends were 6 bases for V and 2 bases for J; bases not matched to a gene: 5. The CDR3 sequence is CASRATGVNTEAFF. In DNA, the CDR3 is TGTGCCAGTAGGGCGACAGGGGTAAACACTGAAGCTTTCTTT.

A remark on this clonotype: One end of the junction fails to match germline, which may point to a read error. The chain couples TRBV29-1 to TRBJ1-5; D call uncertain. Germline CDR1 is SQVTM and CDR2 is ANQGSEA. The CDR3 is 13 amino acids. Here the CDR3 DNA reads TGCAGCGTTGCAAGGGTGGGCAATCAGCACCAGCATTTT. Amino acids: CSVARVGNQHQHF.

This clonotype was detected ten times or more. Here the CDR3 DNA reads TGTGCCAGCAGCTCCGGGCTCGGGGAGACCCAGTACTTC. As protein: CASSSGLGETQYF. V usage is TRBV13 and J usage is TRBJ2-5; D is unclear. There are 13 residues in the CDR3. Germline CDR1 reads PRHDT; CDR2 reads FYEKMQ (reference sequence). V was trimmed by 4 bases and J by 5 bases, leaving 11 bases between them.

CDR3 coding DNA: TGTGCCAGCAGCCAAGAACAGTTGGTAGTCATCCACTACTACGAGCAGTACTTC. This sequence encodes CASSQEQLVVIHYYEQYF. This rearrangement joins TRBV4-2 to TRBJ2-7, with no clear D. Trimming took 0 bases from V and 3 from J, leaving 21 bases between them. This CDR3 is 18 amino acids long. Germline lookup yields CDR1 LGHNA and CDR2 YNFKEQ.

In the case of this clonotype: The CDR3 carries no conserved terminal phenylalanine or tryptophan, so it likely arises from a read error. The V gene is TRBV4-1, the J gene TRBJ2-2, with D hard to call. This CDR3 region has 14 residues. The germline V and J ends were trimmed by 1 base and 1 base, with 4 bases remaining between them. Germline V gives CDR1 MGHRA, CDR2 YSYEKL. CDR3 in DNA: TGCGCCAGCAGCCAAGCCCTGAACACCGGGGAGCTGTTTGTA. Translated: CASSQALNTGELFV.

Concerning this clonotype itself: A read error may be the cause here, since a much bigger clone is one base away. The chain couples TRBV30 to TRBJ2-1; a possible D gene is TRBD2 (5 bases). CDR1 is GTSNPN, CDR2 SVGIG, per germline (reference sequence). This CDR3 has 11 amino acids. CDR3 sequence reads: CAWCVEGEQFF. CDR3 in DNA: TGTGCCTGGTGTGTTGAGGGTGAGCAGTTCTTC.

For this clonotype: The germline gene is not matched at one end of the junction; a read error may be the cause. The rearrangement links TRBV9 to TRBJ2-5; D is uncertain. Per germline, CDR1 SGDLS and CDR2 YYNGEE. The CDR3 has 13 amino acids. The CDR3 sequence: CVSSLGVQETQYF. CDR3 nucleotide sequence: TGTGTCAGCAGCCTGGGCGTACAAGAGACCCAGTACTTC.

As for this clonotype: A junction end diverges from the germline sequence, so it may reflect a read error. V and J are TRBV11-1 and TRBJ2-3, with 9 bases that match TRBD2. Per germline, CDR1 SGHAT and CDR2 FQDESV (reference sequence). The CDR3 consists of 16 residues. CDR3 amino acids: CAGSKRLAVSTYTQYF. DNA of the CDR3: TGTGCCGGCAGCAAGAGACTAGCGGTTAGCACATATACGCAGTATTTT.

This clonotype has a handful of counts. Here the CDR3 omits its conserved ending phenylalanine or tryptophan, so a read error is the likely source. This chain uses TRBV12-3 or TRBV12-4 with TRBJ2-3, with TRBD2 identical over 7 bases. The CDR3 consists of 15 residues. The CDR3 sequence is CASTQVAGATGTQYY. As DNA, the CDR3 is TGTGCCAGCACCCAGGTAGCGGGCGCCACAGGTACGCAGTATTAT.